These T cell receptor beta chains were read from a single sample in a study of beta chain features in type 1 diabetes. Generated by immunoSEQ multiplex PCR, the TCRdb table keeps only in-frame clones and is missing some. The sample lists about 620,000 clones; roughly 16% were seen once. The sample taken for sequencing was naive CD4+ T cells from blood. These TCRs come from a man between 18 and 35 years old in good health. The CDR3 runs from the conserved cysteine through the conserved F or W. A D gene is named only where the DNA matches it firmly. Some rows mark clone size as missing; the rest say once, few, many or name a class of expanded clone.

d_gene,j_gene,abundance,v_gene,CDR3aa,CDR3nt
TRBD2,TRBJ2-4,NA,TRBV4-1,CASSLGTSGGENIQYF,TGCGCCAGCAGCCTCGGGACTAGCGGGGGCGAAAACATTCAGTACTTC
NA,TRBJ2-1,NA,TRBV4-1,CASSQGRGRRPSSYNEQFF,TGCGCCAGCAGCCAAGGGCGGGGACGGCGGCCTAGCTCCTACAATGAGCAGTTCTTC
TRBD1,TRBJ1-2,NA,TRBV5-1,CASSFSGTGAYGYTF,TGCGCCAGCAGCTTTTCCGGGACAGGGGCCTATGGCTACACCTTC
NA,TRBJ1-1,few,TRBV19,CASTHTGIGDTEAFF,TGTGCCAGTACTCACACCGGCATTGGGGACACTGAAGCTTTCTTT
NA,TRBJ2-3,NA,TRBV5-4,CASSLGGAGTDTQYF,TGTGCCAGCAGCTTGGGGGGGGCCGGTACAGATACGCAGTATTTT
TRBD1,TRBJ2-7,few,TRBV9,CASSVAPDRAYEQYF,TGTGCCAGCAGCGTAGCTCCTGACAGGGCCTACGAGCAGTACTTC
NA,TRBJ2-7,NA,TRBV28,CASSLLGYEQYF,TGTGCCAGCAGTTTATTAGGTTACGAGCAGTACTTC
NA,TRBJ1-6,NA,TRBV27,CASRAGRAYNSPLHF,TGTGCCAGCCGGGCGGGCAGGGCTTATAATTCACCCCTCCACTTT
NA,TRBJ1-6,few,TRBV7-2,CASSPGSYNSPLHF,TGTGCCAGCAGCCCGGGCTCCTATAATTCACCCCTCCACTTT
NA,TRBJ1-5,NA,TRBV15,CATSRQAGAIWPQHF,TGTGCCACCAGCAGGCAAGCAGGGGCAATTTGGCCCCAGCATTTT
TRBD1,TRBJ2-1,NA,TRBV30,CAWSVSGLGQGRLGSNEQFF,TGTGCCTGGAGTGTATCTGGGTTGGGACAGGGTCGGTTAGGAAGCAATGAGCAGTTCTTC
NA,TRBJ2-4,few,TRBV9,CASSVEGSNIQYF,TGTGCCAGCAGCGTGGAGGGATCAAACATTCAGTACTTC
TRBD1,TRBJ2-7,few,TRBV11-3,CASSSSQGAEQYF,TGTGCCAGCAGCTCCTCGCAGGGGGCCGAGCAGTACTTC
TRBD2,TRBJ2-5,few,TRBV5-1,CASSLARGGQETQYF,TGCGCCAGCAGCTTGGCGCGGGGGGGGCAAGAGACCCAGTACTTC
NA,TRBJ2-1,few,TRBV7-9,CASRDPPGRASYNEQFF,TGTGCCAGCAGAGATCCTCCGGGACGGGCCTCCTACAATGAGCAGTTCTTC
NA,TRBJ2-1,NA,TRBV4-1,CASSPGRGWHNEQFF,TGCGCCAGCAGCCCGGGCAGGGGTTGGCACAATGAGCAGTTCTTC
TRBD2,TRBJ2-7,NA,TRBV9,CASSVGTSGAPYEQYF,TGTGCCAGCAGCGTCGGGACTAGCGGGGCCCCCTACGAGCAGTACTTC
NA,TRBJ1-5,NA,TRBV2,CASSQDGNQPQHF,TGTGCCAGCAGTCAAGATGGCAATCAGCCCCAGCATTTT
NA,TRBJ1-6,few,TRBV6-9,CASSYLSRGAVGSPLHF,TGTGCCAGCAGTTATCTTTCCAGGGGAGCGGTCGGGTCACCCCTCCACTTT
NA,TRBJ1-1,NA,TRBV7-8,CASSSYLGRFKNTEAFF,TGTGCCAGCAGCTCATATTTGGGCAGATTCAAGAACACTGAAGCTTTCTTT
NA,TRBJ2-3,NA,TRBV7-2,CASSPNRNTQYF,TGTGCCAGCAGCCCGAACAGAAATACGCAGTATTTT
TRBD1,TRBJ2-4,few,TRBV7-9,CAGGQTGGAKNIQYF,TGTGCCGGAGGCCAGACAGGGGGCGCCAAAAACATTCAGTACTTC
NA,TRBJ2-3,NA,TRBV9,CASSSYTDTQYF,TGTGCCAGCAGCTCTTACACAGATACGCAGTATTTT
NA,TRBJ2-7,NA,TRBV7-9,CASRPNSGVSYEQYF,TGTGCCAGCAGACCAAACTCAGGGGTCTCCTACGAGCAGTACTTC
NA,TRBJ1-1,many,TRBV10-3,CAISEFGEAFF,TGTGCCATCAGTGAGTTTGGGGAAGCTTTCTTT